This is a list of T cell receptor beta chains from one sample in a study of blood T cell repertoires in COVID-19. The assay was immunoSEQ multiplex PCR, and TCRdb's table has in-frame clones only and misses some. Of approximately 220,000 clones listed, 70% to 85% are singletons. Sequencing was carried out using PBMCs or T cells enriched from blood (not recorded which). These receptors were collected from a woman in her thirties or forties with acute COVID-19. Each CDR3 is given with its conserved first and last residue. The D gene is left open where the match is weak. Not every row has a clone size; where given, it reads once, few, many or a size class.

j_gene	d_gene	abundance	v_gene	CDR3nt	CDR3aa
TRBJ2-7	-	-	TRBV6-2/TRBV6-3	TGTGCCAGCAGTTCGAGTGGGGCAGGACACCCGGACCCCTACGAGCAGTACTTC	CASSSSGAGHPDPYEQYF
TRBJ1-2	-	-	TRBV2	TGTGCCACCACCCGGGGGGCGGATTATGGCTACACCTTC	CATTRGADYGYTF
TRBJ1-3	TRBD1	-	TRBV7-2	TGTGCCAGCAGCAGGGACAGTTCTGGAAACACCATATATTTT	CASSRDSSGNTIYF
TRBJ2-1	TRBD2	-	TRBV6-5	TGTGCCAGCAGTTACTCTGGACTAGCGGTCGGGGAGCAGTTCTTC	CASSYSGLAVGEQFF
TRBJ1-1	TRBD1	-	TRBV3-1/TRBV3-2	TGTGCCAGCAGCACTCGGACAGGGTATTATACTGAAGCTTTCTTT	CASSTRTGYYTEAFF
TRBJ1-1	TRBD1	-	TRBV4-1	TGCGCCAGCAGCCAAGATCCCCGACAGGGAGCCCTCACTGAAGCTTTCTTT	CASSQDPRQGALTEAFF
TRBJ1-1	-	-	TRBV11-2	TGTGCCAGCAGCTTTCGGGGGGGGTCGACCAACACTGAAGCTTTCTTT	CASSFRGGSTNTEAFF
TRBJ2-4	-	-	TRBV5-6	TGTGCCAGCAGCTTCTGGGGCACAATAGCCAAAAACATTCAGTACTTC	CASSFWGTIAKNIQYF
TRBJ2-7	TRBD2	-	TRBV6-5	TGTGCCAGCACCATACTAGCGGAGCGAACCTACGAGCAGTACTTC	CASTILAERTYEQYF
TRBJ1-6	-	many	TRBV14	TGTGCCAGCAGCCTTCGGACACTTTCGAGCTCCTATAATTCACCCCTCCACTTT	CASSLRTLSSSYNSPLHF
TRBJ2-2	TRBD2	-	TRBV7-2	TGTGCCAGCAGCTTGGCAGCGGGGGTTTACACCGGGGAGCTGTTTTTT	CASSLAAGVYTGELFF
TRBJ1-5	TRBD1	-	TRBV7-8	TGTGCCAGCAGCTCGCGACAGGGACTCCAGCATTTT	CASSSRQGLQHF
TRBJ1-4	TRBD1	-	TRBV5-4	TGTGCCAGCAGCTTGGAGACAGGGGCAAATGAAAAACTGTTTTTT	CASSLETGANEKLFF
TRBJ2-7	TRBD1	-	TRBV6-5	TGTGCCAGCAGTTATATCGGACAGGGTCTGGGGGAGCAGTACTTC	CASSYIGQGLGEQYF
TRBJ1-1	-	-	TRBV14	TGTGCCAGCAGCCCCCTCGCGCGGAACACTGAAGCTTTCTTT	CASSPLARNTEAFF
TRBJ1-1	-	-	TRBV30	TGTGCCTGGAACAGGAACACTGAAGCTTTCTTT	CAWNRNTEAFF
TRBJ2-7	-	-	TRBV5-1	TGCGCCAGCAGAGGCGGGGGCCTGTACGAGCAGTACTTC	CASRGGGLYEQYF
TRBJ2-1	-	-	TRBV11-2	TGTGCCACCCCTCACAGTGAGCAGTTCTTC	CATPHSEQFF
TRBJ1-4	-	-	TRBV27	TGTGCCAGCAGTTTAAGGGGGACCCGTAATGAAAAACTGTTTTTT	CASSLRGTRNEKLFF
TRBJ2-3	-	-	TRBV20-1	TGCAGTGCTAGTGTAACCATAGCGCTCACAGATACGCAGTATTTT	CSASVTIALTDTQYF
TRBJ1-6	-	-	TRBV3-1/TRBV3-2	TGTGCCAGCAGCACCAATTCAGGGGACTCACCCCTCCACTTT	CASSTNSGDSPLHF
TRBJ2-7	-	-	TRBV13	TGTGCCAGCAGCTTCAGGAACGAGCAGTACTTC	CASSFRNEQYF
TRBJ1-2	-	-	TRBV12-5	TGTGCTAGTGGTTTGTGGCAGGGCGACTATGGCTACACCTTC	CASGLWQGDYGYTF
TRBJ1-2	TRBD1	once	TRBV27	TGTGCCAGCAGAAGACCGGGGACAGGCGCCTTTGGCTACACCTTC	CASRRPGTGAFGYTF
TRBJ2-3	-	once	TRBV5-1	TGCGCCAGCAGCTTGGACAGAAGCACAGATACGCAGTATTTT	CASSLDRSTDTQYF
TRBJ1-1	TRBD1	many	TRBV2	TGTGCCAGCATCTTTGGACAGGGTCGGACTGAAGCTTTCTTT	CASIFGQGRTEAFF
TRBJ2-5	TRBD2	-	TRBV15	TGCGCCACCAGCAGAGATCGGGGGGGAGGGCCGGAGACCCAGTACTTC	CATSRDRGGGPETQYF
TRBJ2-5	TRBD1	-	TRBV30	TGTGCCTGGAGTGCCTGGGACAGGAGAAAGAGGGAGACCCAGTACTTC	CAWSAWDRRKRETQYF
TRBJ1-4	TRBD1	-	TRBV5-5	TGTGCCAGCAGCTACCGGACAGGGGCAACTAATGAAAAACTGTTTTTT	CASSYRTGATNEKLFF
TRBJ2-3	TRBD2	-	TRBV14	TGTGCCAGCAGCCGAGCGGGGGAGACAGATACGCAGTATTTT	CASSRAGETDTQYF
TRBJ1-6	TRBD1	many	TRBV6-1	TGTGCCAGCAACTTGGGACAGGGCGGAAGTTCACCCCTCCACTTT	CASNLGQGGSSPLHF
TRBJ2-2	-	-	TRBV2	TGTGCCAGCAGTGAAGGGGGGACAAACACCGGGGAGCTGTTTTTT	CASSEGGTNTGELFF
TRBJ1-6	TRBD1	once	TRBV28	TGTGCCAGCAGTTTCCTCCGAGGGGGCAACCCCTCCTATAATTCACCCCTCCACTTT	CASSFLRGGNPSYNSPLHF
TRBJ1-4	-	-	TRBV29-1	TGCAGCGTTGAAGGCAGGGGAACTAATGAAAAACTGTTTTTT	CSVEGRGTNEKLFF
TRBJ2-3	-	-	TRBV28	TGTGCCAGCAGTTTGGAGAGGATTAGCGGAACTTCTAGCACAGATACGCAGTATTTT	CASSLERISGTSSTDTQYF
TRBJ1-5	TRBD1	-	TRBV27	TGTGCCAGCAGTCCACACCCGGACAGGGGGCCTAGCAATCAGCCCCAGCATTTT	CASSPHPDRGPSNQPQHF
TRBJ2-7	-	-	TRBV6-6	TGTGCCAGTTACCACATTTCCTACGAGCAGTACTTC	CASYHISYEQYF
TRBJ1-1	TRBD1	-	TRBV9	TGTGCCAGCAGCGTCAACAGGGGTACTGAAGCTTTCTTT	CASSVNRGTEAFF
TRBJ2-2	TRBD2	-	TRBV4-1	TGCGCCAGCAGCCACCGCCGACTAGCGGGAGTAGGTGGGGAGCTGTTTTTT	CASSHRRLAGVGGELFF
TRBJ2-7	TRBD2	-	TRBV3-1/TRBV3-2	TGTGCCAGCAGCCTCTGGACTAGCGTGGACGAGCAGTACTTC	CASSLWTSVDEQYF
TRBJ2-3	-	-	TRBV28	TGTGCCAGCAGTTTATGGCGGAACACAGATACGCAGTATTTT	CASSLWRNTDTQYF